The rows below give T cell receptor beta chains drawn from one sample of a study of blood T cell repertoires in COVID-19. The repertoire was sequenced with immunoSEQ multiplex PCR; TCRdb's copy has only in-frame clones and lacks some. The profile covers nearly 350,000 clones, with roughly 90% appearing a single time and more than 5.5% taken by the ten largest. Specimen: peripheral blood. The receptors were gathered from a woman aged 65 to 85 with COVID-19, enrolled during active disease. CDR3s leave out the opening cysteine and the closing phenylalanine or tryptophan. The order of the fields is V gene, J gene, CDR3 protein.

TRBV9	TRBJ1-1	ASSGYREGSTEAF
TRBV9	TRBJ2-7	ASSVRPGTSGGGAYEQY
TRBV7-2	TRBJ2-1	ASSLDSAGGRNEQF
TRBV4-1	TRBJ2-1	ASSQRRGGAEQF
TRBV2	TRBJ2-3	ASRQAGEIDTQY
TRBV10-3	TRBJ1-2	ATRAGERQDYGYT
TRBV5-6	TRBJ1-5	ASSLEGSSNQPQH
TRBV4-3	TRBJ1-3	ASSRSGGTGGDTIY
TRBV3-1/TRBV3-2	TRBJ1-1	ASSTRDRENTEAF
TRBV5-1	TRBJ2-7	ASSLGDGGAEQY
TRBV18	TRBJ2-3	ASSPLAGSSTDTQY
TRBV28	TRBJ1-1	ASTVPMNTEAF
TRBV2	TRBJ1-1	ASRPLQGLMEAF
TRBV27	TRBJ2-6	ASKTRPRGQGAGANVLT
TRBV5-4	TRBJ2-5	ASSSRGAGGLRETQY
TRBV28	TRBJ1-4	ASSLDGGAGNEKLF
TRBV6-5	TRBJ1-1	ASSYRGLDTEAF
TRBV11-2	TRBJ2-7	ASSLDASGGAQY
TRBV12-5	TRBJ1-5	ASGFGSNQPQH
TRBV19	TRBJ2-1	ASSFRGQGGNEQF
TRBV2	TRBJ2-2	ASTTGLAGTGELF
TRBV3-1/TRBV3-2	TRBJ2-3	ASSHGQGSAQY
TRBV7-9	TRBJ1-2	ASSSTSGTVYGYT
TRBV30	TRBJ2-3	AWGGGGSTDTQY
TRBV7-9	TRBJ1-2	ASSPDTNYGYT
TRBV12-5	TRBJ2-3	ASGLVPLTSGGATRHTQY
TRBV28	TRBJ1-5	ASTRDSNQPQH
TRBV4-3	TRBJ2-2	ASSQVGSGGPNTGELF
TRBV19	TRBJ2-7	ASSISGTFSSYEQY
TRBV6-4	TRBJ1-6	ASSIDRFNSPLH
TRBV28	TRBJ1-2	ASTRAGYGNYGYT
TRBV9	TRBJ2-2	ASSPGGNGELF
TRBV5-1	TRBJ1-2	ASSRAGVDEGYT
TRBV5-1	TRBJ2-7	ASSLQGSYEQY
TRBV6-5	TRBJ2-1	ASSYGLAGGYNEQF
TRBV19	TRBJ1-2	ASSIGQLSNYGYT
TRBV19	TRBJ1-1	ASSIRENTEAF
TRBV10-1	TRBJ2-7	ASTYPYEQY
TRBV10-2	TRBJ2-1	ASSESGTGGDNEQF
TRBV6-2/TRBV6-3	TRBJ1-2	ASSNDGTLKDYT
TRBV5-1	TRBJ2-1	ASSFSQGVDNEQF
TRBV6-5	TRBJ2-6	ASTIQGSGANVLT
TRBV7-9	TRBJ1-2	ASSLGDRGVYGYT
TRBV10-1	TRBJ1-1	ASRQALNTEAF
TRBV2	TRBJ2-5	ASRGNRDRGTQETQY
TRBV6-6	TRBJ1-1	ASGFRENTEAF
TRBV4-1	TRBJ2-1	ASSQDYFREVPNEQF
TRBV4-1	TRBJ2-1	ASSQVPYDDNEQF
TRBV4-2	TRBJ2-5	ASSQRAGGLETQY